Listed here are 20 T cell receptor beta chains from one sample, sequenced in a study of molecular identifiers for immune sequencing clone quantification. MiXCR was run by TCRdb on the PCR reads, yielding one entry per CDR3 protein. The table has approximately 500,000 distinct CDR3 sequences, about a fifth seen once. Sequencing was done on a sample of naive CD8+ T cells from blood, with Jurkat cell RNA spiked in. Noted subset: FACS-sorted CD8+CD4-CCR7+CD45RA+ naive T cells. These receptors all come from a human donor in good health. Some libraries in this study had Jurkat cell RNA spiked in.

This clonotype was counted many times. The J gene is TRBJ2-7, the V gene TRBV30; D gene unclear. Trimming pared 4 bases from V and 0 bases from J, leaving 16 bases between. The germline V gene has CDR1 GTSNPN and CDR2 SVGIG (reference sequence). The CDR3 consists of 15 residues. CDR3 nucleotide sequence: TGTGCCTGGACTCAAAGTCCCTTGAGCTCCTACGAGCAGTACTTC. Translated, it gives CAWTQSPLSSYEQYF.

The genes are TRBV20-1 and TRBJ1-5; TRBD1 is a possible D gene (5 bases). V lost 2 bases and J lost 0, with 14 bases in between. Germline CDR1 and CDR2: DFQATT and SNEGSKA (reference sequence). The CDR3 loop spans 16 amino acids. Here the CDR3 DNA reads TGCAGTGCTAGATCGTACCAGGGAGTTAGCAATCAGCCCCAGCATTTT. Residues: CSARSYQGVSNQPQHF.

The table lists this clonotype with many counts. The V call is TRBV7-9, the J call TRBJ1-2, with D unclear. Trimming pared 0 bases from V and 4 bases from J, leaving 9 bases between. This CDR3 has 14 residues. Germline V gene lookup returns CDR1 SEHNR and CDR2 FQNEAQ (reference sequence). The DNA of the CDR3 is TGTGCCAGCAGCTTAGCCCCTAACAGCTATGGCTACACCTTC. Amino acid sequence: CASSLAPNSYGYTF.

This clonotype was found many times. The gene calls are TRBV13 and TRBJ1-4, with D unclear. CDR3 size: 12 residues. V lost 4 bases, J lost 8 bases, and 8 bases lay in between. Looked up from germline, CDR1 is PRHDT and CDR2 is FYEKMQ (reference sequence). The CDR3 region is CASSYRWEKLFF. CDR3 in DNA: TGTGCCAGCAGCTACAGATGGGAAAAACTGTTTTTT. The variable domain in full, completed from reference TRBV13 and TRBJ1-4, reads AAGVIQSPRHLIKEKRETATLKCYPIPRHDTVYWYQQGPGQDPQFLISFYEKMQSDKGSIPDRFSAQQFSDYHSELNMSSLELGDSALYFCASSYRWEKLFFGSGTQLSVL.

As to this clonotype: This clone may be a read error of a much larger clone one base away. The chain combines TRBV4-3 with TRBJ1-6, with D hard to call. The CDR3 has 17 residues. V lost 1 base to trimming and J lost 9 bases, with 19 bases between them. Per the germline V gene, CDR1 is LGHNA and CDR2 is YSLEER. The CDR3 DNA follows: TGCGCCAGCAGCCAAGCCCCGCACGGGTCTGGGAGTTCACCCCTCCACTTT. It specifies CASSQAPHGSGSSPLHF.

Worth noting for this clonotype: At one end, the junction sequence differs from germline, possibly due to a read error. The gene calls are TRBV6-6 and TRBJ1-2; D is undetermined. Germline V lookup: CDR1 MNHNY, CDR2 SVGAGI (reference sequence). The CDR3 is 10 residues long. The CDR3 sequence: CASGNGGCTF. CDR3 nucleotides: TGTGCCAGCGGTAATGGCGGCTGCACCTTC.

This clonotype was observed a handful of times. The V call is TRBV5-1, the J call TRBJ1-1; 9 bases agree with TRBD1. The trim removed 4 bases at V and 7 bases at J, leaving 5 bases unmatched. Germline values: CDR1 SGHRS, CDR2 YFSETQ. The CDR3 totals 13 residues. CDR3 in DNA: TGCGCCAGCAGCATAGGACAGGGGTATGAAGCTTTCTTT. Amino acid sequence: CASSIGQGYEAFF.

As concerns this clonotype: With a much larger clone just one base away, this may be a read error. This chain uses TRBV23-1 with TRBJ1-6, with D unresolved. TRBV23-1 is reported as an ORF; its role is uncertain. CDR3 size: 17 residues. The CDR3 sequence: CASSPPGRSSCNSPLHF. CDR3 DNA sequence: TGCGCCAGCAGTCCCCCAGGACGGAGCTCCTGTAATTCACCCCTCCACTTT.

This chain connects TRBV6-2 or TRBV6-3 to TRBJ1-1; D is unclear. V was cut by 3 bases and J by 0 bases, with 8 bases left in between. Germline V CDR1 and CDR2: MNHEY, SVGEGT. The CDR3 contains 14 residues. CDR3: CASSYLAMNTEAFF. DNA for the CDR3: TGTGCCAGCAGTTATTTGGCAATGAACACTGAAGCTTTCTTT.

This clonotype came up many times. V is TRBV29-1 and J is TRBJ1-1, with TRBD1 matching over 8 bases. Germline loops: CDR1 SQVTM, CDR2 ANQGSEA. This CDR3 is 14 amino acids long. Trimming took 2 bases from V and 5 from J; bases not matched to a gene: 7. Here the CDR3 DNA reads TGCAGCGTTGAACCCCAGGGGGCTTATACTGAAGCTTTCTTT. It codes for CSVEPQGAYTEAFF.

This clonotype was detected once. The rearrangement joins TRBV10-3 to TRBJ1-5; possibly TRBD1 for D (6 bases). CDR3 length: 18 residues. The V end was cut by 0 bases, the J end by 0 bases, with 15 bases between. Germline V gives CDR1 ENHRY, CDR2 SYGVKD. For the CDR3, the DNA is TGTGCCATCAGTGAGTCTGACAGGAACCTATATAGCAATCAGCCCCAGCATTTT. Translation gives CAISESDRNLYSNQPQHF.

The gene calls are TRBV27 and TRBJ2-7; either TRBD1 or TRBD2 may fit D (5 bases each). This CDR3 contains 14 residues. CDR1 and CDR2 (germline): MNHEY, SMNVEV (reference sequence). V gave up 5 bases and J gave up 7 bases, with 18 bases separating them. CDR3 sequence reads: CASSPGAQPGEQYF. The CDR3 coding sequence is TGTGCCAGCAGTCCCGGGGCACAGCCTGGTGAGCAGTACTTC.

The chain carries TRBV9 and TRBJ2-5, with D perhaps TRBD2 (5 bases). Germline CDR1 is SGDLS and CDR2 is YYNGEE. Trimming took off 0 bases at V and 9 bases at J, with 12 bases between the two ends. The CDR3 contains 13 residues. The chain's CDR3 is CASSVDRLEAQYF. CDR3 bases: TGTGCCAGCAGCGTAGATCGGTTGGAGGCCCAGTACTTC.

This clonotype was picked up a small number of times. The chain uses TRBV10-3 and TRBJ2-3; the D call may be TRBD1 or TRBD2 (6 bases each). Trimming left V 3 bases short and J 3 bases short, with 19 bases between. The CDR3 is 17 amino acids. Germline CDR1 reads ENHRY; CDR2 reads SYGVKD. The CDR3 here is CAISDPEGGVGTDTQYF. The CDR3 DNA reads TGTGCCATCAGTGACCCTGAGGGGGGAGTCGGTACAGATACGCAGTATTTT.

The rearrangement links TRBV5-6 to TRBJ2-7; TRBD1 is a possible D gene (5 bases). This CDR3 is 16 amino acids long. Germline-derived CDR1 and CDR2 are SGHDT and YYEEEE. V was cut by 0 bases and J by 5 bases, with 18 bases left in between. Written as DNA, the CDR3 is TGTGCCAGCAGCTTGGGTGACAGCTCCCTTTCGAACGAGCAGTACTTC. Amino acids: CASSLGDSSLSNEQYF.

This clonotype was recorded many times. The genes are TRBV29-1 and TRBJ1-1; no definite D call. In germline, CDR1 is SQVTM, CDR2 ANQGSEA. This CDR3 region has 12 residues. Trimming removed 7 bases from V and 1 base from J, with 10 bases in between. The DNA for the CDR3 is TGCAGCGCCCGAAACCCGAACACTGAAGCTTTCTTT. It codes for CSARNPNTEAFF.

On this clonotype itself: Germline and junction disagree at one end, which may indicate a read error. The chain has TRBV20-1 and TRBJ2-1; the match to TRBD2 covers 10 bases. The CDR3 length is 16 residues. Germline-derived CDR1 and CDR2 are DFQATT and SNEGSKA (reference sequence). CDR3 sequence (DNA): TGCAGCGCTGACAGAGTAGCGGGAGGCCACCTTTGTCAGCAGTCCTTC. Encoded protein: CSADRVAGGHLCQQSF.

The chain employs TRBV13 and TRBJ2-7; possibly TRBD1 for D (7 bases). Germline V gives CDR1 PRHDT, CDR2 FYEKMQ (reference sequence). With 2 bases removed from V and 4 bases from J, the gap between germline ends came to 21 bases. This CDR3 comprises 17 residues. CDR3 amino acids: CASSLSRGVADRYEQYF. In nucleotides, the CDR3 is TGTGCCAGCAGCTTATCCCGCGGGGTAGCGGACAGGTACGAGCAGTACTTC.

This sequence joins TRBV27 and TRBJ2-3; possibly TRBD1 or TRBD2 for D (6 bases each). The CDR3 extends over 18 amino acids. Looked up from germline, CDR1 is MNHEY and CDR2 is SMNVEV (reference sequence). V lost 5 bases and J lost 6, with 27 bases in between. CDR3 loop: CASSPLRVEGVFWDTQYF. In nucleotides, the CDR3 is TGTGCCAGCAGTCCTCTCCGCGTGGAGGGGGTATTTTGGGATACGCAGTATTTT.

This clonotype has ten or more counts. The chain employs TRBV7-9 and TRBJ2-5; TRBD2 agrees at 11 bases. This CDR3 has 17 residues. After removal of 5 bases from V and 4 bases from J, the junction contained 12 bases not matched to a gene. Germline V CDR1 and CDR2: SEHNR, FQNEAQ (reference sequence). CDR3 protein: CASSPQTSGATGETQYF. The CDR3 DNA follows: TGTGCCAGCAGCCCACAGACTAGCGGGGCGACGGGAGAGACCCAGTACTTC.